Listed below are T cell receptor beta chains from one sample, sequenced in a study of T cell responses to AZD1222 COVID-19 vaccine. Profiled with immunoSEQ multiplex PCR; TCRdb holds only in-frame clones, not every one. The sample lists some 140,000 clones; 80% to 90% were seen once. Source: peripheral blood, taken 28 days after the second AZD1222 dose. The receptors here all came from an adult who received the AZD1222 COVID-19 vaccine. Each CDR3 is given with its conserved first and last residue. A D gene is named only where the DNA matches it firmly. For some rows the clone size is stated as once, few or many, or as a class when expanded; others skip it.

TRBJ1-2	NA	NA	14	TRBV5-6	CASSLGTEDYGYTF	TGTGCCAGCAGCTTGGGGACGGAAGACTATGGCTACACCTTC
TRBJ1-1	once	NA	15	TRBV6-2/TRBV6-3	CASSWLGPSNTEAFF	TGTGCCAGCAGTTGGTTAGGACCGTCGAATACTGAAGCTTTCTTT
TRBJ2-3	NA	TRBD2	16	TRBV29-1	CSGRTSITWSTDTQYF	TGCAGCGGAAGGACTAGCATAACCTGGAGCACAGATACGCAGTATTTT
TRBJ2-3	NA	NA	13	TRBV5-4	CASSRDSTDTQYF	TGTGCCAGCAGCCGGGACTCTACAGATACGCAGTATTTT
TRBJ2-3	once	NA	15	TRBV3-1/TRBV3-2	CASSQSPSSTDTQYF	TGTGCCAGCAGCCAGTCCCCTTCTAGCACAGATACGCAGTATTTT
TRBJ2-5	NA	TRBD2	15	TRBV7-2	CASSLGTSGEETQYF	TGTGCCAGCAGCTTAGGGACTAGCGGAGAAGAGACCCAGTACTTC
TRBJ1-4	NA	NA	13	TRBV7-2	CASSLGRGEKLFF	TGTGCCAGCAGCTTGGGGCGGGGTGAAAAACTGTTTTTT
TRBJ1-1	NA	NA	13	TRBV29-1	CSVEGGSGTEAFF	TGCAGCGTCGAAGGGGGGTCAGGCACTGAAGCTTTCTTT
TRBJ2-7	NA	TRBD2	15	TRBV7-2	CASSLGGGNSYEQYF	TGTGCCAGCAGCTTAGGCGGGGGGAACTCCTACGAGCAGTACTTC
TRBJ1-2	NA	NA	13	TRBV3-1/TRBV3-2	CASSQRRNYGYTF	TGTGCCAGCAGCCAGAGACGGAACTATGGCTACACCTTC
TRBJ1-2	NA	NA	14	TRBV7-8	CASSLAGGVGGYTF	TGTGCCAGCAGCTTAGCGGGCGGGGTTGGTGGCTACACCTTC
TRBJ2-7	once	NA	14	TRBV7-2	CASTGGGQKYEQYF	TGTGCCAGCACCGGGGGAGGACAAAAGTACGAGCAGTACTTC
TRBJ1-4	NA	NA	14	TRBV4-1	CASSQTFLVEKLFF	TGCGCCAGCAGCCAAACCTTTCTTGTAGAAAAACTGTTTTTT
TRBJ2-7	once	TRBD2	13	TRBV12-3/TRBV12-4	CASSGRGTYEQYF	TGTGCCAGCTCTGGGAGGGGCACCTACGAGCAGTACTTC
TRBJ1-1	NA	NA	14	TRBV7-2	CASSLGPQGSEAFF	TGTGCCAGCAGCTTAGGCCCGCAGGGTAGTGAAGCTTTCTTT
TRBJ1-6	NA	TRBD1	14	TRBV14	CASSLGTVNSPLHF	TGTGCCAGCAGCCTGGGGACAGTTAATTCACCCCTCCACTTT
TRBJ1-5	NA	NA	15	TRBV7-6	CASSLVRGPNQPQHF	TGTGCCAGCAGTCTTGTGCGGGGGCCAAATCAGCCCCAGCATTTT
TRBJ2-7	NA	NA	12	TRBV11-2	CASSLGYDEQYF	TGTGCCAGCAGCCTGGGTTACGACGAGCAGTACTTC
TRBJ1-2	NA	TRBD1	14	TRBV4-3	CASSLGTGRNGYTF	TGCGCCAGCAGCCTTGGGACAGGGAGAAATGGCTACACCTTC
TRBJ1-2	NA	TRBD1	13	TRBV2	CASREDRDYGYTF	TGTGCCAGCAGAGAGGACAGGGACTATGGCTACACCTTC
TRBJ1-5	NA	NA	12	TRBV30	CAWNMPNQPQHF	TGTGCCTGGAACATGCCCAATCAGCCCCAGCATTTT
TRBJ1-6	NA	NA	17	TRBV5-4	CASSLVQGGSYNSPLHF	TGTGCCAGCAGCTTGGTACAGGGAGGCTCCTATAATTCACCCCTCCACTTT
TRBJ1-1	NA	NA	14	TRBV6-5	CASRPPGVNTEAFF	TGTGCCAGCAGGCCCCCGGGCGTGAACACTGAAGCTTTCTTT
TRBJ1-1	NA	TRBD1	14	TRBV4-3	CASSHLGGREAAFF	TGCGCCAGCAGCCACCTAGGGGGCAGGGAAGCAGCTTTCTTT
TRBJ2-7	NA	NA	15	TRBV11-1	CASSLGGTKSYEQYF	TGTGCCAGCAGCTTAGGGGGGACAAAGTCCTACGAGCAGTACTTC
TRBJ2-5	once	NA	13	TRBV12-3/TRBV12-4	CASSLLASETQYF	TGTGCCAGCAGTTTATTAGCGTCAGAGACCCAGTACTTC